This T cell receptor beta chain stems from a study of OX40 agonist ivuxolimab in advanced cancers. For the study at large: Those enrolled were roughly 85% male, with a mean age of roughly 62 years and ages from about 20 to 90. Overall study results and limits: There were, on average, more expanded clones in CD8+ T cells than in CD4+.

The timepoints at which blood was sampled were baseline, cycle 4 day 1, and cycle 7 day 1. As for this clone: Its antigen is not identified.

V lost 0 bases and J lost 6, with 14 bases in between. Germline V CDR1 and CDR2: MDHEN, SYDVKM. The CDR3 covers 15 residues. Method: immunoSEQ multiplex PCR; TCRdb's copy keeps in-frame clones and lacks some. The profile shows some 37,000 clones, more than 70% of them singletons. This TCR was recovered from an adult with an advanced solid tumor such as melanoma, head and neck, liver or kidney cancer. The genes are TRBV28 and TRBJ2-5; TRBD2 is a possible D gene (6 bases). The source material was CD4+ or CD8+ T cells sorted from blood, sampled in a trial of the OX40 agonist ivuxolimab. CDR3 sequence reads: CASSLWQGGSKTQYF. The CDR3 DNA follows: TGTGCCAGCAGTTTATGGCAGGGAGGTAGCAAGACCCAGTACTTC.